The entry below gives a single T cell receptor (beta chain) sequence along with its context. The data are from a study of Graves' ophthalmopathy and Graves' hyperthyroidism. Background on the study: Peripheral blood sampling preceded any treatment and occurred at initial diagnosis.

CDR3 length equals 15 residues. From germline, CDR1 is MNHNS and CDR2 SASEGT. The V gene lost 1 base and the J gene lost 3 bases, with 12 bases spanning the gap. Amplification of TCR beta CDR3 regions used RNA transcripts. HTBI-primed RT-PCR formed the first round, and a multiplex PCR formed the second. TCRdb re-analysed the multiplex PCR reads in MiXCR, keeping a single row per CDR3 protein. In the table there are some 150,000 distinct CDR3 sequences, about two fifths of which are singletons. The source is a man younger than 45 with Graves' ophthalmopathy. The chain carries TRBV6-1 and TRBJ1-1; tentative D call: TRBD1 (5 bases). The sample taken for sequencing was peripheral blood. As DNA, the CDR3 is TGTGCCAGCAGTGAAGTCGGGGCTAAGTACACTGAAGCTTTCTTT. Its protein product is CASSEVGAKYTEAFF.